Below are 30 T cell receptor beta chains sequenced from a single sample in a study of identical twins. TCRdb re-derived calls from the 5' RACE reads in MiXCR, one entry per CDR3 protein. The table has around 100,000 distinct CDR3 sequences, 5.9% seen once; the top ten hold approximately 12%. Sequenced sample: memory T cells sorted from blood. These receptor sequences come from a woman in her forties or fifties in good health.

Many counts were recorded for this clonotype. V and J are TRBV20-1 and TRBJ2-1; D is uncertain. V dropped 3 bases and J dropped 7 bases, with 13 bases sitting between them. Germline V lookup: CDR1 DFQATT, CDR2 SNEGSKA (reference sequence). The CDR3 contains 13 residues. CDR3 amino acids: CSARLGGANEQFF. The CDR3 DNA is TGCAGTGCTAGGCTCGGCGGCGCAAATGAGCAGTTCTTC.

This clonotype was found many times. CDR3 DNA: TGCAGCGGAACAGGGGGCAGTGAGCAGTTCTTC. Residues: CSGTGGSEQFF. The V and J genes are TRBV29-1 and TRBJ2-1, with 9 bases fitting TRBD1. Germline V gene data show CDR1 as SQVTM and CDR2 as ANQGSEA. The CDR3 runs 11 residues. J was trimmed by 9 bases and V by 7 bases; bases with no gene match: 4.

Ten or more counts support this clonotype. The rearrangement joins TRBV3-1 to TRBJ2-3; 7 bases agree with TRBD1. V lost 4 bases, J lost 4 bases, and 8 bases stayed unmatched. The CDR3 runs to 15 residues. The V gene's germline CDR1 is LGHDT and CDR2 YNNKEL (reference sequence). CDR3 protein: CASSLTGSAADTQYF. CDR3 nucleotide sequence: TGTGCCAGCAGCCTGACAGGGTCAGCGGCAGATACGCAGTATTTT.

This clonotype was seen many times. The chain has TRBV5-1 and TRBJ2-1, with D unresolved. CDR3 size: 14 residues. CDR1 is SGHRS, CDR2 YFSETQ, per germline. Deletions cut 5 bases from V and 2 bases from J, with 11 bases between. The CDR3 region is CASSVGNAYNEQFF. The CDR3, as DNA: TGCGCCAGCAGTGTGGGGAACGCCTACAATGAGCAGTTCTTC.

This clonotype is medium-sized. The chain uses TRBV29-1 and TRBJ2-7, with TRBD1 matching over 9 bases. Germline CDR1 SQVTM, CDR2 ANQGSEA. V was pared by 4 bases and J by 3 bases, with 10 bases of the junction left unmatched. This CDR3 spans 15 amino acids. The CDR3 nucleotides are TGCAGCGTTGTGAAGCTTCGGGACAGGGTCTACGAGCAGTACTTC. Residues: CSVVKLRDRVYEQYF.

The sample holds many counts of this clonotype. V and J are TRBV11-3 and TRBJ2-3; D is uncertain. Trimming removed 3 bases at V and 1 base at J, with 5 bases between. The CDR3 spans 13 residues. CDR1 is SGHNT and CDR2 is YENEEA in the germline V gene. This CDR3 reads CASSLDGTDTQYF. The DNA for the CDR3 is TGTGCCAGCAGCTTGGACGGCACAGATACGCAGTATTTT. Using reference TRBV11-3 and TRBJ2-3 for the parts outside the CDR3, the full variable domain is EAGVVQSPRYKIIEKKQPVAFWCNPISGHNTLYWYLQNLGQGPELLIRYENEEAVDDSQLPKDRFSAERLKGVDSTLKIQPAELGDSAVYLCASSLDGTDTQYFGPGTRLTVL.

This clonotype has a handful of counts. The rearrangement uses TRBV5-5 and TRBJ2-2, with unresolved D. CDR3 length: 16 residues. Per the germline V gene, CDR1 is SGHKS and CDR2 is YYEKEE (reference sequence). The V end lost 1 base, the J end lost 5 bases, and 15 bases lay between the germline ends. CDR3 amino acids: CASSLYLPEETGELFF. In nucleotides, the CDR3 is TGTGCCAGCAGCTTGTATTTGCCCGAGGAGACCGGGGAGCTGTTTTTT.

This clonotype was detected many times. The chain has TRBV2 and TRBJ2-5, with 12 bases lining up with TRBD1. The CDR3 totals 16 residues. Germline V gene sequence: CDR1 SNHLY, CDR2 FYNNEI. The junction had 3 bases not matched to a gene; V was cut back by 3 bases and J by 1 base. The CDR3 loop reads CASSDMGQGAQETQYF. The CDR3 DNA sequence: TGTGCCAGCAGTGACATGGGACAGGGGGCCCAAGAGACCCAGTACTTC. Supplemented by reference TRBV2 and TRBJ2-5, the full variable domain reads EPEVTQTPSHQVTQMGQEVILRCVPISNHLYFYWYRQILGQKVEFLVSFYNNEISEKSEIFDDQFSVERPDGSNFTLKIRSTKLEDSAMYFCASSDMGQGAQETQYFGPGTRLLVL.

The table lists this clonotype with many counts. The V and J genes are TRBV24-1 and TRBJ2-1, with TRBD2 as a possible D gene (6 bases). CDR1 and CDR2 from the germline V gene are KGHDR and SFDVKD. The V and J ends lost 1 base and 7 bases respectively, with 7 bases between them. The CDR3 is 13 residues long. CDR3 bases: TGTGCCACCAGTGATTTAGGGAGGAATGAGCAGTTCTTC. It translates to CATSDLGRNEQFF.

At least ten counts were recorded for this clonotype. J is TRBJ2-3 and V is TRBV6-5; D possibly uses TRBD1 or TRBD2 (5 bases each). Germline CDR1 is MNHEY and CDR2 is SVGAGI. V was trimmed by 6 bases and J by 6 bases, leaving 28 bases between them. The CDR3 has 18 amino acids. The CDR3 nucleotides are TGTGCCAGCAGCAGTTACGGGGCTATCAAGGAAGGGGCCGATACGCAGTATTTT. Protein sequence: CASSSYGAIKEGADTQYF.

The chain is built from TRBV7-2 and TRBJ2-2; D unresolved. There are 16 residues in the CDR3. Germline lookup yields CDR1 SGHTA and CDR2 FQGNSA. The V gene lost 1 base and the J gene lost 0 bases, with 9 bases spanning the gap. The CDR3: CASSLGLRSNTGELFF. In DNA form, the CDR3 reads TGTGCCAGCAGCTTAGGTCTGAGATCGAACACCGGGGAGCTGTTTTTT. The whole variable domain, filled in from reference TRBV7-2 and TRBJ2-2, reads GAGVSQSPSNKVTEKGKDVELRCDPISGHTALYWYRQSLGQGLEFLIYFQGNSAPDKSGLPSDRFSAERTGGSVSTLTIQRTQQEDSAVYLCASSLGLRSNTGELFFGEGSRLTVL.

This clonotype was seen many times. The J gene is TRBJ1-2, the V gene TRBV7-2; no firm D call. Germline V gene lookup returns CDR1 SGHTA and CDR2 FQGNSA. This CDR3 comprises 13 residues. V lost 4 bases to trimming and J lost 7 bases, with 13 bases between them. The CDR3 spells CASSSSASGGYTF. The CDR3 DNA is TGTGCCAGCAGCTCCTCGGCGTCCGGTGGCTACACCTTC.

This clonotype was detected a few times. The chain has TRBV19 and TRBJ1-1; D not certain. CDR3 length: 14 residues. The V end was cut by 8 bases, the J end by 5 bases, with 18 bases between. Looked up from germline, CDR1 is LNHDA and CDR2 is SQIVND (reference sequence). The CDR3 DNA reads TGTGCCAGTGGAATTCGTGGCTGGGGAACTGAAGCTTTCTTT. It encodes CASGIRGWGTEAFF.

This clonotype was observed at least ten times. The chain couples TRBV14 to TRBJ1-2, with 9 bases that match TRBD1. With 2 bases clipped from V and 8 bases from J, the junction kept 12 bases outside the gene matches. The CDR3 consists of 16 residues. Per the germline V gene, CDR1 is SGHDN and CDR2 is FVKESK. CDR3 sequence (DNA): TGTGCCAGCAGCCAAAGGACAGGGGAGGCCCGGCAAGGCTACACCTTC. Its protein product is CASSQRTGEARQGYTF.

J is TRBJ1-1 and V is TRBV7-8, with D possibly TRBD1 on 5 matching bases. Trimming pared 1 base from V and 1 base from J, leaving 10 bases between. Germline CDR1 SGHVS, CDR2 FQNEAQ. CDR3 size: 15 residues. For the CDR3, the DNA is TGTGCCAGCAGCTTAGTATTAGGGGAGAACACTGAAGCTTTCTTT. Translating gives CASSLVLGENTEAFF.

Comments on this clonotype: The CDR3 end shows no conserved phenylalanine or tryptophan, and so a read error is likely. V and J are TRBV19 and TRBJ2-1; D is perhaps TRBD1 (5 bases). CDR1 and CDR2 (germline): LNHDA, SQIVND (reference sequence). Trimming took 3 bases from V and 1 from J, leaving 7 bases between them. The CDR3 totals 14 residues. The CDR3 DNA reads TGTGCCAGTAGTATTAGGGGTTCCTACAATGAGCAGTTCCTC. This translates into CASSIRGSYNEQFL.

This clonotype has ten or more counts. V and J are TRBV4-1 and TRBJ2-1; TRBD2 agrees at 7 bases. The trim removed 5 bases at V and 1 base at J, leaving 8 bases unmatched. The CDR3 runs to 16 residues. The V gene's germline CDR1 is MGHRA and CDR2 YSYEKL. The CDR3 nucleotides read TGCGCCAGCAGCAGCCCGGCGGGAGTGTCCTACAATGAGCAGTTCTTC. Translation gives CASSSPAGVSYNEQFF.

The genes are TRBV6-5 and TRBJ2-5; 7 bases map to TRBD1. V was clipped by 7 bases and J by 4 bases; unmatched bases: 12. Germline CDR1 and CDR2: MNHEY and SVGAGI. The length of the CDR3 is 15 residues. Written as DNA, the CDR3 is TGTGCCAGCATTCCGAGGGGGCGCGGGTCAGAGACCCAGTACTTC. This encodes CASIPRGRGSETQYF.

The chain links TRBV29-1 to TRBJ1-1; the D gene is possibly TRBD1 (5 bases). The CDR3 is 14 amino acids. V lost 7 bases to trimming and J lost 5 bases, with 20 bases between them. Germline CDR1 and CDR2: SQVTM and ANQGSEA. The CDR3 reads CSGYGGGGYTEAFF. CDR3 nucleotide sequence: TGCAGCGGTTACGGGGGGGGTGGTTATACTGAAGCTTTCTTT.

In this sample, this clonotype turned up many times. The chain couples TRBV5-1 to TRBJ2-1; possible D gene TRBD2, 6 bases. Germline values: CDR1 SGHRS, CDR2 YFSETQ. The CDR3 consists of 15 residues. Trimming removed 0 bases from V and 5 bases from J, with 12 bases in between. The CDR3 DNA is TGCGCCAGCAGCTTGGTCTCTAGCGCAAACAATGAGCAGTTCTTC. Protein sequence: CASSLVSSANNEQFF.

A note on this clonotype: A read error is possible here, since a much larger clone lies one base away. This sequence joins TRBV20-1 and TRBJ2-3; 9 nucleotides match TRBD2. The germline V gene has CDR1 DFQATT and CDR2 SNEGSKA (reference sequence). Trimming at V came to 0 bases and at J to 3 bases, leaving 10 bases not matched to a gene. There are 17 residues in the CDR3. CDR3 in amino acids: CSARDSGASGTTDTQYF. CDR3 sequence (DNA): TGCAGTGCTAGAGATTCAGGAGCTAGCGGGACGACAGATACGCAGTATTTT.

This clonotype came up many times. The CDR3 DNA is TGTGCTAAGATGGGTGGGGCCAACGTCCTGACTTTC. It codes for CAKMGGANVLTF. V and J are TRBV12-3 or TRBV12-4 and TRBJ2-6; D call uncertain. The CDR3 spans 12 residues.

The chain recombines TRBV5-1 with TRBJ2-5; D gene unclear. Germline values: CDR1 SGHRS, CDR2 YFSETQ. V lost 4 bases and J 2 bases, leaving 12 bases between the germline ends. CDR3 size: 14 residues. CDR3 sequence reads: CASSGLGPQETQYF. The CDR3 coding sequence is TGCGCCAGCAGCGGGCTAGGGCCTCAAGAGACCCAGTACTTC.

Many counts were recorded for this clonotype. The CDR3 nucleotides are TGCGCCAGCAAAAGTGACACTGAAGCTTTCTTT. Its protein product is CASKSDTEAFF. The J gene is TRBJ1-1, the V gene TRBV5-1; no firm D call. Germline CDR1 SGHRS, CDR2 YFSETQ. V lost 6 bases and J 3 bases, leaving 6 bases between the germline ends. CDR3 length: 11 amino acids.

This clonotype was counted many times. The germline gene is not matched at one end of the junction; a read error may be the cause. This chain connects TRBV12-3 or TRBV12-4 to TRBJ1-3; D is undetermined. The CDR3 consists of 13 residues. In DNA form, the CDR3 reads TGTGCCAGCAGTTTGAATCCGGAGACATGGCCGCGTTTT. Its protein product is CASSLNPETWPRF.

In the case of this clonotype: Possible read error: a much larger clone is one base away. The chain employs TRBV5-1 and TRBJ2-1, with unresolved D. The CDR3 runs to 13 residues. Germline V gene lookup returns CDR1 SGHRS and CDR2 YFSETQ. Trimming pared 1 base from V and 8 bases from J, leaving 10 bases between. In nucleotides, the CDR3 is TGCGCCAGCAGCTTGAACGAACACCATGAGCAGTTCTTC. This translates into CASSLNEHHEQFF. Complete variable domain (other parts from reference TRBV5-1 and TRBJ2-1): KAGVTQTPRYLIKTRGQQVTLSCSPISGHRSVSWYQQTPGQGLQFLFEYFSETQRNKGNFPGRFSGRQFSNSRSEMNVSTLELGDSALYLCASSLNEHHEQFFGPGTRLTVL.

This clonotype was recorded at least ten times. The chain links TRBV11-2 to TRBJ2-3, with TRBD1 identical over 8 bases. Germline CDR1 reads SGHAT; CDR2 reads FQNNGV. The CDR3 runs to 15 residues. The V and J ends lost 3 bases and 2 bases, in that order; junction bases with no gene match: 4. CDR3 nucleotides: TGTGCCAGCAGCTTGACAGGGGCTCCCACAGATACGCAGTATTTT. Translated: CASSLTGAPTDTQYF.

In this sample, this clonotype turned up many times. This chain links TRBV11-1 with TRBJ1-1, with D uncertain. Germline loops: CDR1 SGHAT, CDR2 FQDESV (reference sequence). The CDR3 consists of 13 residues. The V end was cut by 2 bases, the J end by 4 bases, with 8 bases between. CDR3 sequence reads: CASSLSGSTEAFF. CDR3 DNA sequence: TGTGCCAGCAGCTTATCCGGGTCCACTGAAGCTTTCTTT.

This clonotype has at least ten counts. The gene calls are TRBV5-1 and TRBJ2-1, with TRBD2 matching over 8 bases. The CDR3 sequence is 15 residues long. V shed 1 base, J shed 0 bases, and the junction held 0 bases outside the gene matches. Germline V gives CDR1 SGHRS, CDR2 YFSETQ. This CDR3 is CASSLSGSSYNEQFF. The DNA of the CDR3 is TGCGCCAGCAGCTTGAGCGGGAGCTCCTACAATGAGCAGTTCTTC.

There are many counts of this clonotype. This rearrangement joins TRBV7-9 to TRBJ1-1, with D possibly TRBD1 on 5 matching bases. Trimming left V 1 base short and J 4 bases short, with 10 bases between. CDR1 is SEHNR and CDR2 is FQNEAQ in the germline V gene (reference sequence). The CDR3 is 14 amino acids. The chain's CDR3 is CASSLERGFTEAFF. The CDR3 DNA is TGTGCCAGCAGCTTAGAAAGGGGCTTCACTGAAGCTTTCTTT.